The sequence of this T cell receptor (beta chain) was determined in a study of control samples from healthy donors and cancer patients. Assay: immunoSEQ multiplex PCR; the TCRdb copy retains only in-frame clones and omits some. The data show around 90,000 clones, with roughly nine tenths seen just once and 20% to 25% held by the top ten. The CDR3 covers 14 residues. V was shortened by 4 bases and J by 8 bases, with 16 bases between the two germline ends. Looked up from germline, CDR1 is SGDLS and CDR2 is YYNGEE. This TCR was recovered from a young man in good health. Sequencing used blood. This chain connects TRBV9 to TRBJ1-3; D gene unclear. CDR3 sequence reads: CASSRTPDGDTIYF. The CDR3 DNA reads TGTGCCAGCAGCCGGACCCCCGATGGTGACACCATATATTTT.